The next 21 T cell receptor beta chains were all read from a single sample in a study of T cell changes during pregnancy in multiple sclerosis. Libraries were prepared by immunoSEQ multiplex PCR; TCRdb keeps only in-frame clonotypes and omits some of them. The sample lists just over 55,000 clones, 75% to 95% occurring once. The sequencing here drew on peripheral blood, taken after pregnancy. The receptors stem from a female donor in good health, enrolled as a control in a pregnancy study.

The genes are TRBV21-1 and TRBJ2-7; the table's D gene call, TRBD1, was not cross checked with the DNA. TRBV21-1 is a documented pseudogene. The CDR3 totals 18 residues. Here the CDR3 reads CASSLRTENPDRPYEQYF. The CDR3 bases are TGTGCCAGCAGCTTAAGAACCGAGAACCCGGACAGACCCTACGAGCAGTACTTC.

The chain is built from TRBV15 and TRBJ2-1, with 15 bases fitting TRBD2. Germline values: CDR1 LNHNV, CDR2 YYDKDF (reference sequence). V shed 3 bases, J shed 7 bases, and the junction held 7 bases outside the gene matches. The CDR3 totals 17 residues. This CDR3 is CATSREGGTSGRNEQFF. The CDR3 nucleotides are TGTGCCACCAGCAGGGAGGGGGGGACTAGCGGGAGGAATGAGCAGTTCTTC.

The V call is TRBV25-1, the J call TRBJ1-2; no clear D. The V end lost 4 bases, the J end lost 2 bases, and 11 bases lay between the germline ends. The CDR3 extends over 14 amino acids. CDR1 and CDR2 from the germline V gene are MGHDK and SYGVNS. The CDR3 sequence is CASSAVPYNYGYTF. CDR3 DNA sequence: TGTGCCAGCAGTGCGGTGCCCTACAACTATGGCTACACCTTC.

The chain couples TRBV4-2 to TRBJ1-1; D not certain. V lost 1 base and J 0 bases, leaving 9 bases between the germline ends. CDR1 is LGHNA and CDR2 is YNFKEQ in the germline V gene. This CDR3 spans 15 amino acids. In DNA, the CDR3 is TGTGCCAGCAGCCAAGTAGAGATTTTGAACACTGAAGCTTTCTTT. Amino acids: CASSQVEILNTEAFF.

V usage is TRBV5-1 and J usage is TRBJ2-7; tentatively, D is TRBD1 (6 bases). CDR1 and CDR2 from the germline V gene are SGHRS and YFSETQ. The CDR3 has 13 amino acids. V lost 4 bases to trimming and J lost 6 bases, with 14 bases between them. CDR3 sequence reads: CASSAGTNSEQYF. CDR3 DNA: TGCGCCAGCAGCGCCGGGACAAACAGCGAGCAGTACTTC.

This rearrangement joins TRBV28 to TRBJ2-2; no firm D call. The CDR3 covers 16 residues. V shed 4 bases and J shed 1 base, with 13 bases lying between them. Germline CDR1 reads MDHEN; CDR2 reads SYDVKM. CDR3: CASSSVLRKNTGELFF. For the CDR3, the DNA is TGTGCCAGCAGTTCCGTGCTGCGGAAGAACACCGGGGAGCTGTTTTTT.

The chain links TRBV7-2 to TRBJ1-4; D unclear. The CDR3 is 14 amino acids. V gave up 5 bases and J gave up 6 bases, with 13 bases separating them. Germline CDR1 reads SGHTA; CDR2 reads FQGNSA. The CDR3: CASSQEIGDEKLFF. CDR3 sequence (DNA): TGTGCCAGCAGCCAGGAGATCGGGGATGAAAAACTGTTTTTT.

In DNA form, the CDR3 reads TGTGCCAGTGCCTCCGAGGCGGGGCTCAATCAGCCCCAGCATTTT. Translating gives CASASEAGLNQPQHF. The V and J genes are TRBV19 and TRBJ1-5; D is perhaps TRBD1 (5 bases). The ends were cut back, 8 bases at V and 3 bases at J, with 17 bases in the middle. The CDR3 length is 15 residues. Germline CDR1 reads LNHDA; CDR2 reads SQIVND (reference sequence).

CDR3 nucleotides: TGTGCCAGCAGCTTTTTCGGAGGGTTCTACAATGAGCAGTTCTTC. It encodes CASSFFGGFYNEQFF. V usage is TRBV11-2 and J usage is TRBJ2-1; a possible D gene is TRBD2 (6 bases). The CDR3 runs to 15 residues. V was cut by 3 bases and J by 3 bases, with 12 bases left in between. Germline CDR1 and CDR2: SGHAT and FQNNGV.

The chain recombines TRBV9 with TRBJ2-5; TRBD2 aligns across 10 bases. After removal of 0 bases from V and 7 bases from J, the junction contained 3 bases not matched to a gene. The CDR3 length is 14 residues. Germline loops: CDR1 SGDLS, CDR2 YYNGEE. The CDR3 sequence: CASSVARTSGTQYF. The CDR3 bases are TGTGCCAGCAGCGTAGCTCGGACTAGCGGGACCCAGTACTTC.

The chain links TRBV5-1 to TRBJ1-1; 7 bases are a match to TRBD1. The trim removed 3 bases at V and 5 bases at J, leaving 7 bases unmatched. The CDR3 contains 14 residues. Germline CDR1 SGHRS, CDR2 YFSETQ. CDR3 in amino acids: CASSSRTGWTEAFF. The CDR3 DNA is TGCGCCAGCAGCTCCCGGACAGGCTGGACTGAAGCTTTCTTT.

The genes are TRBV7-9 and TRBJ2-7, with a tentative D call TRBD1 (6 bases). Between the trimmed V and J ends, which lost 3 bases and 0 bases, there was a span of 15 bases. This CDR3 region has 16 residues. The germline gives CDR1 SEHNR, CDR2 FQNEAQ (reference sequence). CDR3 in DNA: TGTGCCAGCAGCTTTTGGAAGGGACATACCTCCTACGAGCAGTACTTC. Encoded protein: CASSFWKGHTSYEQYF.

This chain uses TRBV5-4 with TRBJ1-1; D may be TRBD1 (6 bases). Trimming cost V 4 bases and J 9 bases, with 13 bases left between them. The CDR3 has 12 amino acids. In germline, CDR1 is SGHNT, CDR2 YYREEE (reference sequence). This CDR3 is CASSVDSTQAFF. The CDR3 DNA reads TGTGCCAGCAGCGTGGACAGTACTCAAGCTTTCTTT.

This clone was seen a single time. CDR3 protein: CASSSLGQGGYNEQFF. The CDR3 DNA reads TGTGCCAGCAGCTCATTGGGACAGGGGGGCTACAATGAGCAGTTCTTC. The chain couples TRBV11-3 to TRBJ2-1, with 11 bases matching TRBD1. Trimming removed 4 bases from V and 3 bases from J; junction bases left unmatched: 5. CDR1 is SGHNT, CDR2 YENEEA, per germline. This CDR3 is built from 16 residues.

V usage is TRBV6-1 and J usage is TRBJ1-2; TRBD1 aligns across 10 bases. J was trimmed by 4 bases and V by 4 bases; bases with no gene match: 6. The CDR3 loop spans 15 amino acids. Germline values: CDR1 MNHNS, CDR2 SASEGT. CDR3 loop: CASSAPGTGAYGYTF. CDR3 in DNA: TGTGCCAGCAGTGCCCCCGGGACAGGGGCCTATGGCTACACCTTC.

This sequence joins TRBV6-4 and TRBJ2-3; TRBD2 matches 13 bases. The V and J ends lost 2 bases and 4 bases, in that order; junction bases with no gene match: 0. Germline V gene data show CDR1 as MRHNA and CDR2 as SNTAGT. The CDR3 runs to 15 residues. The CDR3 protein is CASSDTSGGADTQYF. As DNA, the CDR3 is TGTGCCAGCAGTGACACTAGCGGGGGGGCAGATACGCAGTATTTT.

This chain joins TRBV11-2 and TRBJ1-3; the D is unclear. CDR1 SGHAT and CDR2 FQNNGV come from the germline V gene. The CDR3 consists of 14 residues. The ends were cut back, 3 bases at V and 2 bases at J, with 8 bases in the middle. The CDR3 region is CASSLAETGNTIYF. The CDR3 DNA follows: TGTGCCAGCAGCTTGGCGGAGACTGGAAACACCATATATTTT.

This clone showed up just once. The CDR3 DNA sequence: TGTGCCAGCAGCCCACGGCAGGGTGGACAGCCCCAGCATTTT. Protein product: CASSPRQGGQPQHF. The chain combines TRBV9 with TRBJ1-5, with D perhaps matching TRBD1 (5 bases). The CDR3 contains 14 residues. V was cut by 4 bases and J by 7 bases, with 15 bases left in between. Looked up from germline, CDR1 is SGDLS and CDR2 is YYNGEE.

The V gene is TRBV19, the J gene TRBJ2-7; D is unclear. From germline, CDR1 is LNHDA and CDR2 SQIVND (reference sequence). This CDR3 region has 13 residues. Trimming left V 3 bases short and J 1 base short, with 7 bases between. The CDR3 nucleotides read TGTGCCAGTAGTATTTCTTCGTCCTACGAGCAGTACTTC. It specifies CASSISSSYEQYF.

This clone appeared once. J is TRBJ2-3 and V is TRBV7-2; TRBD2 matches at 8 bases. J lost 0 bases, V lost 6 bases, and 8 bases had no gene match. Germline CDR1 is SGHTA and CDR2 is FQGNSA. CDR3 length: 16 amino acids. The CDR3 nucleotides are TGTGCCAGCAGGATTCAAGCGGGGGCCAGCACAGATACGCAGTATTTT. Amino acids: CASRIQAGASTDTQYF.

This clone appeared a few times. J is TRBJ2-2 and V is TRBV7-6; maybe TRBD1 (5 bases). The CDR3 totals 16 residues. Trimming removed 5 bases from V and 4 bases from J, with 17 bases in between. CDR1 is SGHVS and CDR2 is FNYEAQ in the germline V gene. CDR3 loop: CASSPAQGPFTGELFF. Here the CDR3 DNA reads TGTGCCAGCAGCCCAGCCCAGGGCCCTTTCACCGGGGAGCTGTTTTTT.